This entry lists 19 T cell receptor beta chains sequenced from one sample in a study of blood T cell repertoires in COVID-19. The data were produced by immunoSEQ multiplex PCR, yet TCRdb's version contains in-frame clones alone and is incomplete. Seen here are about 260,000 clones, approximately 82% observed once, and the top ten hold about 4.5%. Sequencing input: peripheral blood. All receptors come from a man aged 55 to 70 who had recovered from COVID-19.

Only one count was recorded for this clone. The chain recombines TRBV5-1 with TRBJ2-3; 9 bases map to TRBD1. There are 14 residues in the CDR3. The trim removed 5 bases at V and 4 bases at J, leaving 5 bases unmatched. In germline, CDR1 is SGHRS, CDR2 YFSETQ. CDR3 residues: CASSRTGVSDTQYF. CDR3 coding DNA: TGCGCCAGCAGTCGGACAGGGGTATCAGATACGCAGTATTTT.

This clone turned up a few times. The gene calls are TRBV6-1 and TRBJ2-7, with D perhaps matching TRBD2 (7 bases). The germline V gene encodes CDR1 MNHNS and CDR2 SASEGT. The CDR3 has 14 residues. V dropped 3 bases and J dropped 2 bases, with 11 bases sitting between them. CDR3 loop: CASSDRGGPYEQYF. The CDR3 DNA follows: TGTGCCAGCAGTGACAGGGGAGGGCCCTACGAGCAGTACTTC.

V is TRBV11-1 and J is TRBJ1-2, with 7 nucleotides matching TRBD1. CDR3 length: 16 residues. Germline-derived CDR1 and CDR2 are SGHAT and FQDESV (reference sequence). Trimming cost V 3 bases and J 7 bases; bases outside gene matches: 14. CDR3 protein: CASSLQGTEDLGGYTF. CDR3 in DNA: TGTGCCAGCAGCTTGCAAGGGACAGAAGATTTGGGTGGCTACACCTTC.

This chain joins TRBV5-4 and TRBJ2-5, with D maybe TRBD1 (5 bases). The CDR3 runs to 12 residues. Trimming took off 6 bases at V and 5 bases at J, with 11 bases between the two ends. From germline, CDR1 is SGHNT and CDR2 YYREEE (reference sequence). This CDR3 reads CASKGAEETQYF. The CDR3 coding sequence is TGTGCCAGCAAAGGGGCGGAGGAGACCCAGTACTTC.

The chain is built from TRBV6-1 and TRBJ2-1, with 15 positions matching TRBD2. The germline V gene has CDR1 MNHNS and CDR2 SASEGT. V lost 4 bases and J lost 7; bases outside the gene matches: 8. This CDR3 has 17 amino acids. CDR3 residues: CASSAWTSGRAGNEQFF. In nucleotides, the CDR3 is TGTGCCAGCAGTGCTTGGACTAGCGGGAGGGCGGGGAATGAGCAGTTCTTC.

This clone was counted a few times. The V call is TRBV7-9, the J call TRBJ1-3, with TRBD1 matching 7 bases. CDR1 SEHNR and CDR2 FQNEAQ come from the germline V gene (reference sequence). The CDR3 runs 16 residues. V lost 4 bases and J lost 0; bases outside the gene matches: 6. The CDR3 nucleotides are TGTGCCAGCAGCTACAACCGACAGGGCTCTGGAAACACCATATATTTT. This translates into CASSYNRQGSGNTIYF.

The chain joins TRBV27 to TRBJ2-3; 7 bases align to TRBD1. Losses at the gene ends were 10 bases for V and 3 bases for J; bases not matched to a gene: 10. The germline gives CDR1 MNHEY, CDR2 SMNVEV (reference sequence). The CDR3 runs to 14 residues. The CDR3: CATRKQGRTDTQYF. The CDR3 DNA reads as TGTGCCACCAGGAAACAGGGGCGAACAGATACGCAGTATTTT.

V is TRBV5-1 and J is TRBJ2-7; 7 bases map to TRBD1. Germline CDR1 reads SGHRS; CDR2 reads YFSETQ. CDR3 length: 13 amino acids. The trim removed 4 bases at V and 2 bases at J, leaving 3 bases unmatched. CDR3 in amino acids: CASSVTGAYEQYF. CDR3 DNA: TGCGCCAGCAGCGTAACAGGGGCCTACGAGCAGTACTTC.

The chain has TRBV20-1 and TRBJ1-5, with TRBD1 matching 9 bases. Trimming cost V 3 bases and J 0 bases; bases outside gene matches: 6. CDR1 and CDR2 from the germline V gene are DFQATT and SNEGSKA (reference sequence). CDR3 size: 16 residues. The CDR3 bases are TGCAGTGCTAGTAGGGGACAGGGTTTTAGCAATCAGCCCCAGCATTTT. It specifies CSASRGQGFSNQPQHF.

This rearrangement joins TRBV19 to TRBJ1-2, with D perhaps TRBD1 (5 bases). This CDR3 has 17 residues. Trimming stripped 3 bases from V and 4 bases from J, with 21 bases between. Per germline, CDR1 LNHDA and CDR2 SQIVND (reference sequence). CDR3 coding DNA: TGTGCCAGTAGTATGGGGCAGGTGTCAAAGAGACTCTATGGCTACACCTTC. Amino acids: CASSMGQVSKRLYGYTF.

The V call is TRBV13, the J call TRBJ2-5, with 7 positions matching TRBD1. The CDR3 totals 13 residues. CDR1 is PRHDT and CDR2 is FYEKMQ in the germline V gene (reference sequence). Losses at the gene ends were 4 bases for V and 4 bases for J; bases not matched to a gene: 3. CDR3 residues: CASSSNRGETQYF. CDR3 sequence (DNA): TGTGCCAGCAGCTCTAACAGGGGAGAGACCCAGTACTTC.

The CDR3 DNA is TGCGCCAGCAGATACCGACAGACAGGGAGTAGCTATGGCTACACCTTC. Translating it yields CASRYRQTGSSYGYTF. The chain uses TRBV5-1 and TRBJ1-2; 7 bases are shared with TRBD1. Germline V gene sequence: CDR1 SGHRS, CDR2 YFSETQ. J was trimmed by 4 bases and V by 5 bases; bases with no gene match: 14. The CDR3 runs to 16 residues.

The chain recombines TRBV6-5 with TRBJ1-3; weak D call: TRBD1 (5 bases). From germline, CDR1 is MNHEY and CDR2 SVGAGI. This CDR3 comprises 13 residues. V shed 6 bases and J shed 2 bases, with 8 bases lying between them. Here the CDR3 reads CASRETAGNTIYF. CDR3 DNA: TGTGCCAGCAGGGAGACAGCTGGAAACACCATATATTTT.

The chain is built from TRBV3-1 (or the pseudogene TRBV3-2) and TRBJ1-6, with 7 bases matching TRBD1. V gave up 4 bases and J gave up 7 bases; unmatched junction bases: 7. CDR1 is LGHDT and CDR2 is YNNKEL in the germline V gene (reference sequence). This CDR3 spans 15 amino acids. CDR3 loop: CASSPRDSRNSPLHF. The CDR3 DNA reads TGTGCCAGCAGCCCGCGGGACAGCAGGAATTCACCCCTCCACTTT.

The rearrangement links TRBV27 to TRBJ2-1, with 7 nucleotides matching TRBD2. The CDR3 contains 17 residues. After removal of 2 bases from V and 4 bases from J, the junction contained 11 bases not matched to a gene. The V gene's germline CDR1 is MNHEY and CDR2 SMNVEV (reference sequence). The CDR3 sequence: CASSLKGGARPYNEQFF. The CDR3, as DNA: TGTGCCAGCAGTTTAAAGGGAGGGGCGCGCCCTTACAATGAGCAGTTCTTC.

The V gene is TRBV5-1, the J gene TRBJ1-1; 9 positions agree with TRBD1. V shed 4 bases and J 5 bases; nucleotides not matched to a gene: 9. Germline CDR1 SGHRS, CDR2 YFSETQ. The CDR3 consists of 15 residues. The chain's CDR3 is CASSGWTGERTEAFF. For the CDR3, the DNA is TGCGCCAGCAGCGGGTGGACAGGGGAGAGGACTGAAGCTTTCTTT.

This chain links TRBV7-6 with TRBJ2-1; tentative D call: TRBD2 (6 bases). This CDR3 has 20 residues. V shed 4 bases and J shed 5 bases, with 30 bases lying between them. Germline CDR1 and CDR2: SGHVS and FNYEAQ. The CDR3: CASSYLPWASVDRPDNEQFF. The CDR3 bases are TGTGCCAGCAGCTACCTTCCCTGGGCTAGCGTGGACCGACCTGACAATGAGCAGTTCTTC. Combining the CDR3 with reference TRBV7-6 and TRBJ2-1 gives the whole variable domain GAGVSQSPRYKVTKRGQDVALRCDPISGHVSLYWYRQALGQGPEFLTYFNYEAQQDKSGLPNDRFSAERPEGSISTLTIQRTEQRDSAMYRCASSYLPWASVDRPDNEQFFGPGTRLTVL.

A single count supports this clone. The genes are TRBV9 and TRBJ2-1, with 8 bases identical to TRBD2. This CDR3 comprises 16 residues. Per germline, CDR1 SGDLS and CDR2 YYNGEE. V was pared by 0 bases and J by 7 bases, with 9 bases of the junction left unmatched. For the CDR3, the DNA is TGTGCCAGCAGCGTAGGTGGCGGGGGGCAGCATAATGAGCAGTTCTTC. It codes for CASSVGGGGQHNEQFF.

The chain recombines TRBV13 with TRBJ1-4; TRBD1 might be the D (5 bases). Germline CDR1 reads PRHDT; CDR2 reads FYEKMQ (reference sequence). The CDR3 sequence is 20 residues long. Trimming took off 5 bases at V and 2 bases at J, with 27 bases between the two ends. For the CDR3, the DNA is TGTGCCAGCAGCCCCTCCGGTCTATGGGGGAGGGCTGGGACTAATGAAAAACTGTTTTTT. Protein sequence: CASSPSGLWGRAGTNEKLFF.